These 30 T cell receptor beta chains came from one sample sequenced in a study of ipilimumab plus nivolumab after autologous stem cell transplantation. Here immunoSEQ multiplex PCR was the method, and the copy in TCRdb shows in-frame clones only, minus some. The repertoire has 20,000 to 25,000 clones, roughly four fifths of them found once; the top ten carry 23%. The sample here was PBMCs, taken in a trial of ipilimumab plus nivolumab as post-transplant consolidation. The source of these receptors is a male donor with diffuse large B-cell lymphoma.

This chain links TRBV7-3 with TRBJ2-3; 7 positions agree with TRBD1. The CDR3 length is 15 residues. Germline V gene data show CDR1 as SGHTA and CDR2 as FQGTGA. Trimming at V came to 5 bases and at J to 2 bases, leaving 7 bases not matched to a gene. CDR3: CASSPLGQSTDTQYF. The CDR3 DNA is TGTGCCAGCAGCCCTCTGGGACAGTCCACAGATACGCAGTATTTT. Combining the CDR3 with reference TRBV7-3 and TRBJ2-3 gives the whole variable domain GAGVSQTPSNKVTEKGKYVELRCDPISGHTALYWYRQSLGQGPEFLIYFQGTGAADDSGLPNDRFFAVRPEGSVSTLKIQRTERGDSAVYLCASSPLGQSTDTQYFGPGTRLTVL.

This clone was seen just once. The V call is TRBV5-6, the J call TRBJ1-3; D gene uncertain. The ends were cut back, 4 bases at V and 7 bases at J, with 9 bases in the middle. The CDR3 runs to 12 residues. Germline assignment: CDR1 SGHDT and CDR2 YYEEEE. CDR3 protein: CASSRFSNTIYF. The CDR3, as DNA: TGTGCCAGCAGCCGTTTTAGCAACACCATATATTTT.

This chain connects TRBV6-5 to TRBJ2-2; 8 nucleotides line up with TRBD1. CDR3 length: 14 amino acids. The V gene's germline CDR1 is MNHEY and CDR2 SVGAGI. J gave up 1 base and V 8 bases, and 3 bases lay outside the gene matches. As DNA, the CDR3 is TGTGCCAGCGGACAGGGACTGAACACCGGGGAGCTGTTTTTT. Amino acids: CASGQGLNTGELFF.

This rearrangement joins TRBV27 to TRBJ2-7; possibly TRBD1 for D (6 bases). This CDR3 has 14 residues. Germline V lookup: CDR1 MNHEY, CDR2 SMNVEV (reference sequence). V lost 5 bases to trimming and J lost 0 bases, with 11 bases between them. DNA for the CDR3: TGTGCCAGCAGTGGGGACACGAGCTCCTACGAGCAGTACTTC. Amino acid sequence: CASSGDTSSYEQYF.

J is TRBJ1-5 and V is TRBV4-1; possibly TRBD1 for D (5 bases). The V end lost 0 bases, the J end lost 4 bases, and 13 bases lay between the germline ends. Germline CDR1 MGHRA, CDR2 YSYEKL. The CDR3 extends over 16 amino acids. The chain's CDR3 is CASSQEYRFGNQPQHF. As DNA, the CDR3 is TGCGCCAGCAGCCAAGAGTACAGGTTTGGGAATCAGCCCCAGCATTTT.

The chain combines TRBV6-1 with TRBJ2-1; perhaps TRBD1 as D (6 bases). CDR1 is MNHNS and CDR2 is SASEGT in the germline V gene. The CDR3 sequence is 15 residues long. With 8 bases removed from V and 2 bases from J, the gap between germline ends came to 16 bases. The CDR3: CASFTWDTPYNEQFF. The CDR3 region has the DNA TGTGCCAGCTTTACTTGGGACACCCCCTACAATGAGCAGTTCTTC.

This chain uses TRBV5-8 with TRBJ2-7; perhaps TRBD1 as D (5 bases). V gave up 6 bases and J gave up 6 bases, with 19 bases separating them. The CDR3 length is 14 residues. Germline V gene data show CDR1 as SGHTS and CDR2 as YDEGEE. CDR3 in amino acids: CASNPGGQGREQYF. As DNA, the CDR3 is TGTGCCAGCAATCCCGGTGGGCAGGGCCGCGAGCAGTACTTC. Looking up the rest from reference TRBV5-8 and TRBJ2-7 gives the full variable domain: EAGVTQSPTHLIKTRGQQATLRCSPISGHTSVYWYQQALGLGLQFLLWYDEGEERNRGNFPPRFSGRQFPNYSSELNVNALELEDSALYLCASNPGGQGREQYFGPGTRLTVT.

This chain links TRBV5-6 with TRBJ1-1; 10 positions match TRBD1. The germline CDR1 and CDR2 sequences are SGHDT and YYEEEE. CDR3 length equals 16 residues. V shed 5 bases and J 0 bases; nucleotides not matched to a gene: 7. CDR3 residues: CASSYDRGRVNTEAFF. CDR3 nucleotides: TGTGCCAGCAGTTACGACAGGGGGCGGGTGAACACTGAAGCTTTCTTT.

CDR3 amino acids: CAWKLQGADGTEAFF. DNA of the CDR3: TGTGCCTGGAAACTACAGGGGGCTGATGGCACTGAAGCTTTCTTT. V and J are TRBV30 and TRBJ1-1, with 9 bases identical to TRBD1. Germline trimming cut 4 bases from V and 4 bases from J; bases unmatched to any gene: 10. The CDR3 totals 15 residues. The germline gives CDR1 GTSNPN, CDR2 SVGIG (reference sequence).

The chain links TRBV4-1 to TRBJ2-7; 8 bases map to TRBD1. The CDR3 is made up of 17 amino acids. J lost 1 base, V lost 0 bases, and 8 bases had no gene match. Germline-derived CDR1 and CDR2 are MGHRA and YSYEKL. The CDR3 loop reads CASSQDNTGGYSYEQYF. The CDR3 DNA reads as TGCGCCAGCAGCCAAGATAACACAGGGGGTTATTCCTACGAGCAGTACTTC.

This clone occurred a few times. The V call is TRBV10-3, the J call TRBJ2-1; 10 positions match TRBD2. V lost 4 bases, J lost 5 bases, and 2 bases stayed unmatched. The CDR3 is made up of 14 amino acids. Germline CDR1 is ENHRY and CDR2 is SYGVKD. CDR3 coding DNA: TGTGCCATCAGTGTAACTAGCGGGAACAATGAGCAGTTCTTC. As protein: CAISVTSGNNEQFF.

The genes are TRBV29-1 and TRBJ1-1; TRBD1 matches 7 bases. J gave up 7 bases and V 6 bases, and 5 bases lay outside the gene matches. CDR1 and CDR2 (germline): SQVTM, ANQGSEA. The CDR3 contains 11 residues. The CDR3 nucleotides are TGCAGCGTCGGGGACAGCTTTGAAGCTTTCTTT. It translates to CSVGDSFEAFF.

This clone occurred a few times. The chain carries TRBV4-2 and TRBJ2-7; D unclear. Germline values: CDR1 LGHNA, CDR2 YNFKEQ. V was shortened by 4 bases and J by 6 bases, with 16 bases between the two germline ends. The CDR3 loop spans 14 amino acids. As DNA, the CDR3 is TGTGCCAGCAGCCCACCCCCCCGTTTAGTCGAGCAGTACTTC. It codes for CASSPPPRLVEQYF.

The V and J genes are TRBV12-5 and TRBJ2-5, with D possibly being TRBD2 (6 bases). The DNA matches TRBJ2-7 better at its end, which makes the J call doubtful. The CDR3 spans 16 residues. From germline, CDR1 is LGHNT and CDR2 FRNRAP. CDR3 in amino acids: CASGLRPSESSYEQYF. DNA of the CDR3: TGTGCTAGTGGTTTGCGCCCTAGCGAGAGCTCCTACGAGCAGTACTTC.

The chain employs TRBV19 and TRBJ2-7; D possibly corresponds to TRBD2 (6 bases). CDR3 length: 13 residues. Germline V CDR1 and CDR2: LNHDA, SQIVND (reference sequence). Trimming removed 4 bases from V and 4 bases from J, with 11 bases in between. The CDR3 region is CASSTPAGYEQYF. The CDR3 nucleotides are TGTGCCAGTAGTACCCCGGCGGGGTACGAGCAGTACTTC.

The CDR3 DNA sequence: TGTGCCAGCAGTGATATCACATCCTACGAGCAGTACTTC. The encoded protein is CASSDITSYEQYF. The chain joins TRBV6-1 to TRBJ2-7; no firm D call. The CDR3 is 13 residues long. CDR1 is MNHNS, CDR2 SASEGT, per germline. V gave up 3 bases and J gave up 1 base, with 7 bases separating them.

The chain carries TRBV19 and TRBJ1-4; 7 bases are shared with TRBD1. The J segment lost 3 bases and the V segment lost 6 bases, leaving 4 bases of the junction unmatched. The CDR3 covers 14 residues. From germline, CDR1 is LNHDA and CDR2 SQIVND (reference sequence). The CDR3 nucleotides are TGTGCCAGTAGCAACAGGGGCCCTAATGAAAAACTGTTTTTT. This gives the protein CASSNRGPNEKLFF.

The J gene is TRBJ2-7, the V gene TRBV7-2, with 7 positions matching TRBD2. The CDR3 sequence is 17 residues long. The germline CDR1 and CDR2 sequences are SGHTA and FQGNSA. V was clipped by 4 bases and J by 4 bases; unmatched bases: 16. CDR3 sequence: CASSSYPGGGPTYEQYF. As DNA, the CDR3 is TGTGCCAGCAGCTCCTACCCGGGGGGAGGCCCCACATACGAGCAGTACTTC.

The rearrangement links TRBV4-1 to TRBJ2-3; tentative D call: TRBD1 (5 bases). Germline CDR1 MGHRA, CDR2 YSYEKL. This CDR3 has 13 residues. V lost 0 bases and J lost 4, with 5 bases in between. The chain's CDR3 is CASSQEGADTQYF. As DNA, the CDR3 is TGCGCCAGCAGCCAAGAAGGGGCAGATACGCAGTATTTT.

V and J are TRBV7-3 and TRBJ2-2; TRBD1 might be the D (6 bases). This CDR3 has 15 residues. Per germline, CDR1 SGHTA and CDR2 FQGTGA. Trimming cost V 4 bases and J 6 bases, with 15 bases left between them. The CDR3 reads CASSSQGPWAGELFF. CDR3 bases: TGTGCCAGCAGCTCCCAGGGGCCGTGGGCCGGGGAGCTGTTTTTT.

CDR3 DNA sequence: TGCAGCGTTGTAGGGGACAGGGAAAATTACAATGAGCAGTTCTTC. It yields the protein CSVVGDRENYNEQFF. V is TRBV29-1 and J is TRBJ2-1; 9 nucleotides match TRBD1. Germline V gene sequence: CDR1 SQVTM, CDR2 ANQGSEA. Germline trimming cut 4 bases from V and 4 bases from J; bases unmatched to any gene: 8. This CDR3 contains 15 residues.

The CDR3 loop reads CASSSRGWSRTQYF. In nucleotides, the CDR3 is TGTGCCAGCAGCTCGCGGGGCTGGAGTCGTACGCAGTATTTT. This chain connects TRBV7-3 to TRBJ2-3; D perhaps matches TRBD2 (6 bases). Trimming stripped 4 bases from V and 8 bases from J, with 16 bases between. This CDR3 contains 14 residues. The V gene's germline CDR1 is SGHTA and CDR2 FQGTGA.

This clone came up a few times. The chain recombines TRBV11-1 with TRBJ1-6; D remains ambiguous. Per germline, CDR1 SGHAT and CDR2 FQDESV (reference sequence). The CDR3 spans 16 residues. Trimming removed 1 base from V and 4 bases from J, with 11 bases in between. As DNA, the CDR3 is TGTGCCAGCAGCTTAGGAGACACCGGATATAATTCACCCCTCCACTTT. Translation: CASSLGDTGYNSPLHF.

This clone has only a few counts. The chain joins TRBV28 to TRBJ1-2; unclear D gene. The CDR3 spans 9 residues. The germline V gene has CDR1 MDHEN and CDR2 SYDVKM. The V and J ends lost 8 bases and 6 bases respectively, with 4 bases between them. The chain's CDR3 is CASGHGYTF. The DNA of the CDR3 is TGTGCCAGCGGTCATGGCTACACCTTC.

This clone was observed a handful of times. One junction end disagrees with the germline gene, perhaps due to a read error. The chain couples TRBV18 to TRBJ1-1, with TRBD1 matching over 10 bases. Germline CDR1 KGHSH, CDR2 LQKENI. There are 15 residues in the CDR3. This CDR3 is CASSLPSGTGVTSVF. CDR3 nucleotide sequence: TGTGCCAGCTCTCTTCCCTCCGGGACAGGGGTTACATCGGTCTTT.

In this sample, this clone turned up a few times. Different DNA sequences within this sample yield the same CDR3. The chain recombines TRBV19 with TRBJ2-5; TRBD2 matches 10 bases. Germline assignment: CDR1 LNHDA and CDR2 SQIVND (reference sequence). The CDR3 has 15 residues. The ends lost 2 bases at V and 0 bases at J; junction bases unmatched: 0. The CDR3 loop is CASSITSGDQETQYF. CDR3 sequence (DNA): TGTGCCAGTAGTATAACTAGCGGGGACCAAGAGACCCAGTACTTC.

CDR3: CASSAHGGATGNTIYF. The CDR3 bases are TGTGCCAGCAGCGCCCATGGGGGGGCAACTGGAAACACCATATATTTT. This chain joins TRBV25-1 and TRBJ1-3, with TRBD1 as a possible D gene (6 bases). The CDR3 covers 16 residues. CDR1 and CDR2 from the germline V gene are MGHDK and SYGVNS. The germline V and J ends were trimmed by 6 bases and 2 bases, with 17 bases remaining between them.

This clone was detected only once. The genes are TRBV15 and TRBJ2-7, with D possibly matching TRBD2 (6 bases). There are 15 residues in the CDR3. The germline V gene encodes CDR1 LNHNV and CDR2 YYDKDF (reference sequence). V was cut by 4 bases and J by 0 bases, with 13 bases left in between. The CDR3 spells CATSTGGIGSYEQYF. The CDR3, as DNA: TGTGCCACCAGCACGGGCGGGATCGGCTCCTACGAGCAGTACTTC.

The V gene is TRBV19, the J gene TRBJ1-2; D possibly corresponds to TRBD1 (6 bases). Germline V gene sequence: CDR1 LNHDA, CDR2 SQIVND (reference sequence). CDR3 length equals 15 residues. Trimming took 5 bases from V and 4 from J, leaving 17 bases between them. In DNA form, the CDR3 reads TGTGCCAGTAGTCTTGAGTTGGACAGTCCCTATGGCTACACCTTC. Translation: CASSLELDSPYGYTF.

The chain employs TRBV28 and TRBJ2-2; 11 nucleotides match TRBD2. The CDR3 length is 18 residues. From germline, CDR1 is MDHEN and CDR2 SYDVKM. J gave up 3 bases and V 5 bases, and 11 bases lay outside the gene matches. For the CDR3, the DNA is TGTGCCAGCAGTAAACTAGCGGGAGTAGGTGAGGACACCGGGGAGCTGTTTTTT. It codes for CASSKLAGVGEDTGELFF.